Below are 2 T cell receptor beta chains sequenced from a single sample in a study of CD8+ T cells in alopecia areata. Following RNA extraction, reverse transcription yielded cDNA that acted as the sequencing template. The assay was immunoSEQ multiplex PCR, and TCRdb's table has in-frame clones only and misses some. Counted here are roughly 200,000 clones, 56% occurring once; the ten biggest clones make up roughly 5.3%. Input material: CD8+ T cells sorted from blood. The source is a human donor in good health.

The DNA for the CDR3 is TGTGCTAGTGGTTTGGCCCCGAACACTGAAGCTTTCTTT. It encodes CASGLAPNTEAFF. The chain is built from TRBV12-5 and TRBJ1-1, with D unclear. The CDR3 length is 13 residues. V was pared by 1 base and J by 1 base, with 4 bases between. Looked up from germline, CDR1 is LGHNT and CDR2 is FRNRAP.

The CDR3 DNA reads TGTGCCAGCAGTTACGCCAGTTCAGGGGTGAACACTGAAGCTTTCTTT. Translation gives CASSYASSGVNTEAFF. The V call is TRBV6-5, the J call TRBJ1-1, with D tentatively TRBD1 (6 bases). Germline values: CDR1 MNHEY, CDR2 SVGAGI. The V and J ends lost 2 bases and 0 bases respectively, with 13 bases between them. The CDR3 contains 16 residues.